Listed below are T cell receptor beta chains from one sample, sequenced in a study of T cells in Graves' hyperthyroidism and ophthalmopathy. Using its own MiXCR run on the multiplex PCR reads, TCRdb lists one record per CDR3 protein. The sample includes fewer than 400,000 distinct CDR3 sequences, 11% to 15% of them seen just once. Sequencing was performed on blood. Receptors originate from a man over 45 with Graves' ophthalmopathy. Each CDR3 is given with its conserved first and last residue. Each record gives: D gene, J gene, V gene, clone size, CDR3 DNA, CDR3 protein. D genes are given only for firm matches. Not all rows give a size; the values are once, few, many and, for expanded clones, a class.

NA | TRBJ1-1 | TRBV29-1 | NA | TGCAGCGTAGCAGTGGGGGGTGTGGGCACTGAAGCTTTCTTT | CSVAVGGVGTEAFF
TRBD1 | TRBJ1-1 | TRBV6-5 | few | TGTGCCAGCAGTTATGGGCAGGGGGTGAACACTGAAGCTTTCTTT | CASSYGQGVNTEAFF
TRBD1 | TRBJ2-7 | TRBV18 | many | TGTGCCAGCTCACCCTGGACAGGTGATTACGAGCAGTACTTC | CASSPWTGDYEQYF
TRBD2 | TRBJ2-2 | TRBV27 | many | TGTGCCAGCAGTTTGGGAACCGGGACTAGCGGGAGGGCCTGGGTTATCGGGGAGCTGTTTTTT | CASSLGTGTSGRAWVIGELFF
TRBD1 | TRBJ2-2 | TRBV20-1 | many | TGCAGTGCCCCTGTGAGGACAGGGGGTACCGGGGAGCTGTTTTTT | CSAPVRTGGTGELFF
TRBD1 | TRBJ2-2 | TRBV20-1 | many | TGCAGTGCTAGAGTTGGCAGGGGGACCGGGGAGCTGTTTTTT | CSARVGRGTGELFF
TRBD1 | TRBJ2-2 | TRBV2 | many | TGTGCCAGCAGTGAACTCTCAGGGGGCTACGCGAACACCGGGGAGCTGTTTTTT | CASSELSGGYANTGELFF
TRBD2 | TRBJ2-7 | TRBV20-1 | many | TGCAGTGCTAGCGGGGGTAGTAGCGGGACGGTCACCTACGAGCAGTACTTC | CSASGGSSGTVTYEQYF
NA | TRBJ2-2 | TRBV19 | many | TGTGCCAGTAGTAGACAAAGGACAGTCGACGGGGAGCTGTTTTTT | CASSRQRTVDGELFF
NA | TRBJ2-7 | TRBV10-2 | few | TGCGCCAGCAGTGGTCCGTACGAGCAGTACTTC | CASSGPYEQYF
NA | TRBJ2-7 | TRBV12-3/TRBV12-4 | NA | TGTGCCAGCAGTTTTGTGGGAAACGAGCAGTACTTC | CASSFVGNEQYF
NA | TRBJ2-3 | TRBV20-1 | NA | TGCAGTGCTAGTACTGCAGGGGATGGCACAGATACGCAGTATTTT | CSASTAGDGTDTQYF
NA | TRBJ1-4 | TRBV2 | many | TGTGCCAGCAGGCAACAGGGCTCGGGGGAAAAACTGTTTTTT | CASRQQGSGEKLFF
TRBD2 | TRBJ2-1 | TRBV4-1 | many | TGCGCCAGCAGCCAAGATGGGACTAGCGGGGCCTATTACAATGAGCAGTTCTTC | CASSQDGTSGAYYNEQFF
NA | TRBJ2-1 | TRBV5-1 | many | TGCGCCAGCAGCTTGGACGGTGGTCAGGGTCACAATGAGCAGTTCTTC | CASSLDGGQGHNEQFF
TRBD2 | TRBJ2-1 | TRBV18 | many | TGTGCCAGCTCACCACCTAATAGCGGGAGAGACAATGAGCAGTTCTTC | CASSPPNSGRDNEQFF
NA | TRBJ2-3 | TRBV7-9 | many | TGTGCCAGCAGCCCTCCGGCTAGCGACTACACAGATACGCAGTATTTT | CASSPPASDYTDTQYF
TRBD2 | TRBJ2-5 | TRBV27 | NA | TGTGCCAGCAGCCCCTCAGGGGTGGCGGGAGGCAAAGAGACCCAGTACTTC | CASSPSGVAGGKETQYF
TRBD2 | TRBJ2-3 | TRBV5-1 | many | TGCGCCAGCAGCACCTTACCCCTAGCGGGAGGTCCAGATACGCAGTATTTT | CASSTLPLAGGPDTQYF
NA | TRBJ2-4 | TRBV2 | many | TGTGCCAGCAGGGGGGCCAAAAACATTCAGTACTTC | CASRGAKNIQYF
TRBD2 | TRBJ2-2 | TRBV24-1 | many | TGTGCCACCAGTGATTTTTCAGGGACTAGCGTCGGGGAGCTGTTTTTT | CATSDFSGTSVGELFF
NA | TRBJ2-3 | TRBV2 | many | TGTGCCAGCAGTGGCCGGACAGCTAGCACAGATACGCAGTATTTT | CASSGRTASTDTQYF
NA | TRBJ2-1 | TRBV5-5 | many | TGTGCCAGCAGCTTCAGGGAAGCGGCCTACAATGAGCAGTTCTTC | CASSFREAAYNEQFF
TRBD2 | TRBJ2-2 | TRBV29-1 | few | TGCAGCGTCGAAGCCCGACTAGCGGGAGGGGGCACCGGGGAGCTGTTTTTT | CSVEARLAGGGTGELFF
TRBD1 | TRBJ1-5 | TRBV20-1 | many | TGCAGTGCTAGGCCCGGGACAGGGATACGGCAGCCCCAGCATTTT | CSARPGTGIRQPQHF
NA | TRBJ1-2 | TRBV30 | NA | TGTGCCTGGAGGGACCCGCGGTATGGCTACACCTTC | CAWRDPRYGYTF
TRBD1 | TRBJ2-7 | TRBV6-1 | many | TGTGCCAGCAGGCAGGGGGCGGTGGAGCAGTACTTC | CASRQGAVEQYF
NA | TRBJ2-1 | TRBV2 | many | TGTGCCAGCAGTGATCCACGCAGGGGGGTAGGCCCCTACAATGAGCAGTTCTTC | CASSDPRRGVGPYNEQFF
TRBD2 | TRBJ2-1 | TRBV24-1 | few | TGTGCCACCAGTGACGCCCGACTAGCGGGAGCCTACAATGAGCAGTTCTTC | CATSDARLAGAYNEQFF
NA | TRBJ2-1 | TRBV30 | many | TGTGCCTGGATGGTCGACGGACTCAACAATGAGCAGTTCTTC | CAWMVDGLNNEQFF
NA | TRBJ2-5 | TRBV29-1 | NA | TGCAGCGTTGAGCTAGGCTCCAGGGGGACCCAGTACTTC | CSVELGSRGTQYF
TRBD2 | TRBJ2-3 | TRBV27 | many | TGTGCCAGCAGACAAATGGCGGGAGTATCAGATACGCAGTATTTT | CASRQMAGVSDTQYF
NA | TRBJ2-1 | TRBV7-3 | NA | TGTGTCAGCAGCGGAGCACTACTACAGGGACATGAGCAGTTCTTC | CVSSGALLQGHEQFF
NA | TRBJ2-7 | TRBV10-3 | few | TGTGCCATCAGTGAACTCGACGAGCAGTACTTC | CAISELDEQYF
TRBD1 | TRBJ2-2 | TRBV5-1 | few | TGCGCCAGCAGCAAGGGACAGGGGGCCGGGGAGCTGTTTTTT | CASSKGQGAGELFF
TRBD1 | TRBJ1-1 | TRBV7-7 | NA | TGTGCTAGCAGCTTTCCGCGACAGGGGATGAACACTGAAGCTTTCTTT | CASSFPRQGMNTEAFF
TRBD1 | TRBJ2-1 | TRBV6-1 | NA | TGTGCCAGCAGTAGGGACAGGAACAATGAGCAGTTCTTC | CASSRDRNNEQFF
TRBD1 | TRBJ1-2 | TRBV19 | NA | TGTGCCAGTAGTTGGACAGGGGGCGATTCGTACAATGGCTACACCTTC | CASSWTGGDSYNGYTF
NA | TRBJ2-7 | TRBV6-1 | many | TGTGCCAGTCGGGCCGCGGGTTACGAGCAGTACTTC | CASRAAGYEQYF
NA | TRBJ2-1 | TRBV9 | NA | TGTGCCAGCAGCGCGACTTTTTATGAGCAGTTCTTC | CASSATFYEQFF
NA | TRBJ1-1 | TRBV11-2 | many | TGTGCCAGCAGCTTAGATTCCCCGAGCGCCGGAAAGGGTTTCTTT | CASSLDSPSAGKGFF